These 21 T cell receptor beta chains originate from one sample sequenced in a study of blood T cells in healthy people across ages. Primed by a sample-barcoded 5' primer and a J-beta primer mix, a second PCR proceeded for about 7 to 11 cycles. A single record per CDR3 protein comes from TCRdb applying MiXCR to the 5' RACE reads. Of 700,000 or so distinct CDR3 sequences listed, around two fifths are singletons. The sequencing sample was made of blood. These TCRs come from a man older than 75 in good health.

The V and J genes are TRBV7-2 and TRBJ2-1; a weak D match, TRBD1 (6 bases). The V and J ends lost 6 bases and 5 bases respectively, with 17 bases between them. The CDR3 is 15 amino acids. Germline CDR1 is SGHTA and CDR2 is FQGNSA. The CDR3 DNA is TGTGCCAGCAGTTCGAGGACAGAGATTCACAATGAGCAGTTCTTC. Translating gives CASSSRTEIHNEQFF. The full variable domain, completed using reference TRBV7-2 and TRBJ2-1, is GAGVSQSPSNKVTEKGKDVELRCDPISGHTALYWYRQSLGQGLEFLIYFQGNSAPDKSGLPSDRFSAERTGGSVSTLTIQRTQQEDSAVYLCASSSRTEIHNEQFFGPGTRLTVL.

As to this clonotype: Germline and junction disagree at one end, which may indicate a read error. This chain connects TRBV2 to TRBJ2-3; D is possibly TRBD2 (6 bases). The CDR3 is 15 amino acids. Per germline, CDR1 SNHLY and CDR2 FYNNEI. CDR3 region: CASRGTGSSTGTQYF. The CDR3 nucleotides are TGTGCCAGCAGAGGGACCGGGAGCAGCACAGGTACGCAGTATTTT.

Regarding this clonotype: At one end the junction does not follow the germline gene, possibly because of a read error. V is TRBV6-2 or TRBV6-3 and J is TRBJ2-4; no reliable D call. The CDR3 runs to 13 residues. Per the germline V gene, CDR1 is MNHEY and CDR2 is SVGEGT. CDR3 residues: CASRISVENSQYF. The CDR3 region has the DNA TGTGCAAGCCGGATCAGTGTCGAAAACAGTCAGTACTTC.

This clonotype was counted between two and nine times. This chain joins TRBV2 and TRBJ2-3, with 11 bases identical to TRBD2. Germline V gene lookup returns CDR1 SNHLY and CDR2 FYNNEI. This CDR3 region has 15 residues. V lost 6 bases to trimming and J lost 2 bases; unmatched junction nucleotides: 4. CDR3 sequence: CASRKLAGVTDTQYF. In DNA, the CDR3 is TGTGCCAGCAGGAAACTAGCGGGAGTCACAGATACGCAGTATTTT.

The chain couples TRBV6-5 to TRBJ2-7, with D perhaps matching TRBD1 (5 bases). This CDR3 comprises 14 residues. CDR1 is MNHEY, CDR2 SVGAGI, per germline. Between the trimmed V and J ends, which lost 4 bases and 1 base, there was a span of 11 bases. CDR3 bases: TGTGCCAGCAGTTCCTCGACAGCTTCCTACGAGCAGTACTTC. Encoded protein: CASSSSTASYEQYF.

The V gene is TRBV20-1, the J gene TRBJ2-3; D unclear. The CDR3 covers 11 residues. CDR1 is DFQATT, CDR2 SNEGSKA, per germline (reference sequence). V was trimmed by 7 bases and J by 4 bases, leaving 9 bases between them. The CDR3 DNA follows: TGCAGTGTTAGGTATCCAGATACGCAGTATTTT. This encodes CSVRYPDTQYF.

This clonotype showed up just a few times. The chain recombines TRBV2 with TRBJ2-3, with D maybe TRBD1 (5 bases). Germline lookup yields CDR1 SNHLY and CDR2 FYNNEI. The CDR3 runs to 14 residues. Deletions cut 4 bases from V and 4 bases from J, with 12 bases between. The CDR3 region is CASSVSGWSDTQYF. CDR3 coding DNA: TGTGCCAGCAGTGTTTCAGGGTGGTCAGATACGCAGTATTTT.

This clonotype was seen a handful of times. The chain recombines TRBV5-1 with TRBJ2-5; D gene uncertain. Germline V gene sequence: CDR1 SGHRS, CDR2 YFSETQ. V dropped 1 base and J dropped 2 bases, with 6 bases sitting between them. The CDR3 has 13 amino acids. The CDR3 is CASSLRIQETQYF. As DNA, the CDR3 is TGCGCCAGCAGCTTGCGGATTCAAGAGACCCAGTACTTC.

Notes on this clonotype: A read error may produce the germline difference seen at one junction end. The chain recombines TRBV7-2 with TRBJ2-1, with TRBD2 matching 9 bases. The tail of the sequence fits TRBJ2-7 better, so the J call may be wrong. The CDR3 loop spans 14 amino acids. CDR1 SGHTA and CDR2 FQGNSA come from the germline V gene. The CDR3 loop is CASSLGGGGAEQYF. As DNA, the CDR3 is TGTGCCAGCAGTTTAGGCGGGGGGGGCGCCGAGCAGTACTTC.

This chain links TRBV20-1 with TRBJ2-7; 8 nucleotides agree with TRBD1. CDR1 DFQATT and CDR2 SNEGSKA come from the germline V gene (reference sequence). The CDR3 extends over 16 amino acids. V was pared by 0 bases and J by 3 bases, with 10 bases of the junction left unmatched. The CDR3 spells CSAREPRTGQNYEQYF. CDR3 coding DNA: TGCAGTGCTAGAGAACCCCGGACAGGGCAAAACTACGAGCAGTACTTC.

The chain joins TRBV6-2 or TRBV6-3 to TRBJ2-1; a possible D gene is TRBD1 (5 bases). Trimming removed 2 bases at V and 2 bases at J, with 16 bases between. Germline values: CDR1 MNHEY, CDR2 SVGEGT. The CDR3 totals 17 residues. DNA of the CDR3: TGTGCCAGCAGTTACCTGCAGGGCACCTTGACCTACAATGAGCAGTTCTTC. This codes for CASSYLQGTLTYNEQFF.

This clonotype has just a few counts. This chain uses TRBV9 with TRBJ2-2; unclear D gene. Between the trimmed V and J ends, which lost 2 bases and 4 bases, there was a span of 6 bases. The CDR3 is made up of 13 amino acids. Germline-derived CDR1 and CDR2 are SGDLS and YYNGEE. CDR3 nucleotides: TGTGCCAGCAGCGTGTGGAGCACCGGGGAGCTGTTTTTT. Its protein is CASSVWSTGELFF.

The rearrangement uses TRBV6-2 or TRBV6-3 and TRBJ1-5, with TRBD1 as a possible D gene (5 bases). Germline values: CDR1 MNHEY, CDR2 SVGEGT. The CDR3 length is 13 residues. Trimming stripped 4 bases from V and 4 bases from J, with 8 bases between. CDR3 residues: CASSWGRNQPQHF. CDR3 DNA sequence: TGTGCCAGCAGTTGGGGGAGAAATCAGCCCCAGCATTTT.

The chain has TRBV7-2 and TRBJ1-2, with TRBD1 as a possible D gene (5 bases). V dropped 4 bases and J dropped 2 bases, with 14 bases sitting between them. The CDR3 has 15 amino acids. The germline gives CDR1 SGHTA, CDR2 FQGNSA. The CDR3 DNA is TGTGCCAGCAGCTCTCAATCCGCAGGGAACTATGGCTACACCTTC. Translation: CASSSQSAGNYGYTF.

This clonotype has only a few counts. The rearrangement uses TRBV6-2 or TRBV6-3 and TRBJ1-4, with a weak D call TRBD1 (5 bases). CDR3 size: 16 residues. The germline gives CDR1 MNHEY, CDR2 SVGEGT. V was trimmed by 0 bases and J by 8 bases, leaving 16 bases between them. The CDR3 bases are TGTGCCAGCAGTTACTCCTTGGGACGGCGAGAGGAAAAACTGTTTTTT. It translates to CASSYSLGRREEKLFF.

The genes are TRBV7-9 and TRBJ2-5; tentatively, D is TRBD2 (6 bases). CDR3 size: 16 residues. CDR1 SEHNR and CDR2 FQNEAQ come from the germline V gene (reference sequence). Trimming shortened V by 3 bases and J by 5 bases, and 19 bases separated the two germline ends. CDR3 DNA sequence: TGTGCCAGCAGCTTGGCCGGACTAATGGGGTTGGAGACCCAGTACTTC. Residues: CASSLAGLMGLETQYF.

This chain uses TRBV20-1 with TRBJ2-5, with TRBD2 matching 10 bases. The CDR3 loop spans 14 amino acids. V dropped 7 bases and J dropped 3; count of bases not matched to a gene: 8. Germline CDR1 and CDR2: DFQATT and SNEGSKA (reference sequence). This chain's CDR3 is CSGQPGLAKETQYF. The CDR3 DNA reads as TGCAGTGGCCAACCGGGACTAGCGAAAGAGACCCAGTACTTC.

Ten or more counts support this clonotype. The chain uses TRBV3-1 and TRBJ2-7; weak D call: TRBD1 (6 bases). The CDR3 is made up of 16 amino acids. V was cut by 0 bases and J by 2 bases, with 14 bases left in between. Germline-derived CDR1 and CDR2 are LGHDT and YNNKEL (reference sequence). The CDR3 nucleotides read TGTGCCAGCAGCCAAGATGAGGGGGTTAGGGCCTACGAGCAGTACTTC. Translation: CASSQDEGVRAYEQYF.

This clonotype was recorded a few times. The chain links TRBV20-1 to TRBJ2-5; 12 bases map to TRBD2. The trim removed 2 bases at V and 1 base at J, leaving 2 bases unmatched. Looked up from germline, CDR1 is DFQATT and CDR2 is SNEGSKA (reference sequence). The CDR3 contains 15 residues. This chain's CDR3 is CSARPSGGAQETQYF. Written as DNA, the CDR3 is TGCAGTGCTAGACCTAGCGGGGGGGCCCAAGAGACCCAGTACTTC.

The rearrangement links TRBV5-6 to TRBJ1-1; TRBD1 agrees at 10 bases. Germline-derived CDR1 and CDR2 are SGHDT and YYEEEE. V shed 4 bases, J shed 0 bases, and the junction held 6 bases outside the gene matches. This CDR3 contains 16 residues. Here the CDR3 reads CASSHGTGEVNTEAFF. DNA of the CDR3: TGTGCCAGCAGCCATGGGACAGGGGAAGTGAACACTGAAGCTTTCTTT.

This clonotype appeared a single time. This chain links TRBV6-2 or TRBV6-3 with TRBJ2-3; D is ambiguous. The CDR3 runs 13 residues. CDR1 is MNHEY and CDR2 is SVGEGT in the germline V gene. V gave up 6 bases and J gave up 1 base, with 8 bases separating them. The CDR3 region is CASRCVGTDTQYF. CDR3 bases: TGTGCCAGCAGGTGTGTGGGCACAGATACGCAGTATTTT.